The clone carrying this TCR beta chain was seen many times. Its specificity is not known. This sample's time point: newly diagnosed GD, antithyroid drugs for less than 3 months. Isolated PBMC RNA provided the starting material for the TCR library. The CDR3 has 17 residues. After removal of 2 bases from V and 5 bases from J, the junction contained 9 bases not matched to a gene. CDR1 SGDLS and CDR2 YYNGEE come from the germline V gene. The data derive from a study of regulatory T cells in long-lasting Graves disease. The study, taken as a whole, reports: Relative to new patients (roughly 970), persistent patients exhibited greater sharing of public clonotypes (about 3,000).

The authors built TCR beta libraries using iRepertoire HTBI primers and Arm-PCR of CDR3 regions. TCRdb redid the calling of the multiplex PCR reads with MiXCR, one entry per CDR3 protein. The sample lists about 220,000 distinct CDR3 sequences, 15% to 20% seen once, with about an eighth in the top ten. The same specimen was also included in a second study, on T cells in Graves' hyperthyroidism and ophthalmopathy. This second study says: The study used the HTBI primer set for a first-round RT-PCR of the TCR CDR3. With a median lead of about 6.9 months before onset, the model predicted ophthalmopathy.

This sample comprised peripheral blood mononuclear cells (PBMCs), obtained at new diagnosis, from a patient treated with antithyroid drugs. The rearrangement uses TRBV9 and TRBJ2-1; 11 positions match TRBD2. This TCR came from a woman aged 25 to 45 with Graves disease. The CDR3 sequence is CASSVRLTSGRDNEQFF. CDR3 sequence (DNA): TGTGCCAGCAGCGTTCGTTTAACTAGCGGGAGAGACAATGAGCAGTTCTTC.